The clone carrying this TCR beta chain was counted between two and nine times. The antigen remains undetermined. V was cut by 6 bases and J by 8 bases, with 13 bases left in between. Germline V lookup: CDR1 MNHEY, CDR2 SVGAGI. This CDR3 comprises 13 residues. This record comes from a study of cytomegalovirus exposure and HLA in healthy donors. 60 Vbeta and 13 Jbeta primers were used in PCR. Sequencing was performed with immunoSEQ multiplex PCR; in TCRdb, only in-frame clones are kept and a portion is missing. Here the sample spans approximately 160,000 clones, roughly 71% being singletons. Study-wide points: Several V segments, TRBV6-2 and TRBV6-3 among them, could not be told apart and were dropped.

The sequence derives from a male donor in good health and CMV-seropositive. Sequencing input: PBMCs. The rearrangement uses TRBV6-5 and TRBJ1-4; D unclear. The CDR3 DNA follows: TGTGCCAGCAGAGGGAGGGTCGAGGAAAAACTGTTTTTT. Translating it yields CASRGRVEEKLFF.